The T cell receptor beta chain under discussion was sequenced for a study of a mutant IDH1 vaccine in newly diagnosed glioma. As for the study in general: Radiotherapy alone preceded vaccination by 4-6 weeks; alternatively, vaccination started with temozolomide cycles. Patients had received radiotherapy, temozolomide, or both previously, most receiving both.

As to this clone: Its antigen is undetermined.

V lost 3 bases, J lost 5 bases, and 13 bases lay in between. This CDR3 region has 14 residues. Germline V gene lookup returns CDR1 LNHNV and CDR2 YYDKDF (reference sequence). The table came from immunoSEQ multiplex PCR; TCRdb's copy has only in-frame clones and leaves some out. The sample has around 85,000 clones, roughly 85% seen once. Time point: week 23, last vaccination. A 20-mer mutant IDH1 peptide at 300 ug was injected subcutaneously with topical imiquimod. The donor cohort comprised cases of new WHO grade 3 or 4 IDH1-mutant, ATRX-lost astrocytoma. V and J are TRBV15 and TRBJ1-2; D uncertain. This sequence was found in a man aged 25-45 years with glioma. Some clones in this sample may be carry-over from other donors' samples. This sample comprised PBMCs, obtained from a glioma patient whose treatment included an IDH1 peptide vaccine. The CDR3 loop reads CATSRQYGEYGYTF. The CDR3 DNA reads as TGTGCCACCAGCAGGCAATATGGGGAATATGGCTACACCTTC.